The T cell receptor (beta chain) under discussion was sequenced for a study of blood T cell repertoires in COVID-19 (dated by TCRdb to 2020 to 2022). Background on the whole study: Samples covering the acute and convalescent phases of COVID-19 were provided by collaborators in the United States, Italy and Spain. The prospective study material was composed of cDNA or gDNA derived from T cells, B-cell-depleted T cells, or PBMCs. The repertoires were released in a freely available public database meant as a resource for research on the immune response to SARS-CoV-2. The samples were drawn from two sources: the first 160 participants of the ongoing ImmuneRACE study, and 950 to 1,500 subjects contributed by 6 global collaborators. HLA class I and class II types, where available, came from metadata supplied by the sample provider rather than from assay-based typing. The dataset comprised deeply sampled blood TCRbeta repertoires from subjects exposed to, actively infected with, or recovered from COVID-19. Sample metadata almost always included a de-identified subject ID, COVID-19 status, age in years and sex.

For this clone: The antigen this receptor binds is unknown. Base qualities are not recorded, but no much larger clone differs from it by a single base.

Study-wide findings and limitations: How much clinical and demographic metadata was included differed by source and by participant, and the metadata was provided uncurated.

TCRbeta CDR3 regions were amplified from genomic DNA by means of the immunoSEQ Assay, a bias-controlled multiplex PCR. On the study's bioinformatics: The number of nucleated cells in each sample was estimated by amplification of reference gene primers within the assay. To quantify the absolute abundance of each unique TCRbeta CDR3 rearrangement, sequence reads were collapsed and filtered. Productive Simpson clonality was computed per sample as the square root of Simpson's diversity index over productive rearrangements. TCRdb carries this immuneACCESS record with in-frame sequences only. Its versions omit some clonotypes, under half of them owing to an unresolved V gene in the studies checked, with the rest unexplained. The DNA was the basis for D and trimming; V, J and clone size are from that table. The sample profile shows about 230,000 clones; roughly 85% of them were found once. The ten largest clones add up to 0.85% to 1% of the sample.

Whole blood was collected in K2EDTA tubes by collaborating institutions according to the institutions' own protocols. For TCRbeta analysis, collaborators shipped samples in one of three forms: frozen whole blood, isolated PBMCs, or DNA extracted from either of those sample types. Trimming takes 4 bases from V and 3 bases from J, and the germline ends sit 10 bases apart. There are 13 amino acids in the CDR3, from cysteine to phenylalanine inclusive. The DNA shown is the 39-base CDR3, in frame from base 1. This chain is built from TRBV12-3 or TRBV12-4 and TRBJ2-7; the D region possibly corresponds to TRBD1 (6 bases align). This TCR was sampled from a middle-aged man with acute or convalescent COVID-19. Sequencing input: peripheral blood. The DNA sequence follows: TGTGCCAGCAGTTCAGGACAGCTCTACGAGCAGTACTTC. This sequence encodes CASSSGQLYEQYF.